A selection of T cell receptor beta chains follows, all from one sample in a study of blood T cell repertoires in COVID-19. Assay: immunoSEQ multiplex PCR; the TCRdb copy retains only in-frame clones and omits some. This repertoire shows some 200,000 clones, around 80% found once; its top ten account for roughly 12%. The sample was peripheral blood. The origin of the receptors is a woman in her forties with acute or convalescent COVID-19. Each CDR3 is given with its conserved first and last residue. The D gene is left open where the match is weak. Clone size is shown for a subset of rows, as once, few, many or a class of expanded clone.

d_call	clone_size	v_call	j_call	cdr3_nt	cdr3_aa
-	-	TRBV7-3	TRBJ2-1	TGTGCCAGCAGCGAGGACTTAAGCTCCTACAATGAGCAGTTCTTC	CASSEDLSSYNEQFF
-	-	TRBV19	TRBJ2-3	TGTGCCAGTAGCTTGCAGGGTCTTGGCACAGATACGCAGTATTTT	CASSLQGLGTDTQYF
TRBD2	many	TRBV6-2/TRBV6-3	TRBJ2-7	TGTGCCAGCAGTTACTCAAGGGAGGGCCCCTACGAGCAGTACTTC	CASSYSREGPYEQYF
-	-	TRBV18	TRBJ1-2	TGTGCCAGCTCACCAAAACGGGTCGGAGGCTACACCTTC	CASSPKRVGGYTF
-	-	TRBV27	TRBJ1-5	TGTGCCAGCAGCGACCGGGACAATGATAGCAATCAGCCCCAGCATTTT	CASSDRDNDSNQPQHF
TRBD1	once	TRBV6-5	TRBJ2-3	TGTGCCAACTGGGACAGGGAATCGGATACGCAGTATTTT	CANWDRESDTQYF
-	-	TRBV2	TRBJ1-3	TGTGCCTGTTCGATCAGAGGCCCCATATATTTT	CACSIRGPIYF
-	-	TRBV19	TRBJ1-1	TGTGCCAGTAGTAGGGGAAAGGAGGGGCGATCCACTGAAGCTTTCTTT	CASSRGKEGRSTEAFF
-	-	TRBV7-2	TRBJ1-3	TGTGCCAGCAGTCCCGGGGGGGTGTACTCTGGAAACACCATATATTTT	CASSPGGVYSGNTIYF
TRBD1	-	TRBV27	TRBJ1-6	TGTGCCAGCAGTTTACGAGCCCAGGGGGTGTATAATTCACCCCTCCACTTT	CASSLRAQGVYNSPLHF
-	-	TRBV6-5	TRBJ2-1	TGTGCCAGCACTATCTCGGAGGGAAATGAGCAGTTCTTC	CASTISEGNEQFF
TRBD1	-	TRBV13	TRBJ2-1	TGTGCCAGCAGCCCTGGGACAGGGGGTAATTCTTACAATGAGCAGTTCTTC	CASSPGTGGNSYNEQFF
-	-	TRBV29-1	TRBJ2-3	TGCAGCGTTGAGGGCCTAGCCACAGATACGCAGTATTTT	CSVEGLATDTQYF
-	-	TRBV4-1	TRBJ1-4	TGCGCCAGCAGCCGACAGTCTAATGAAAAACTGTTTTTT	CASSRQSNEKLFF
-	few	TRBV13	TRBJ2-7	TGTGCCAGCAGCTCCGCGTTCGGGGGAGCAGACGAGCAGTACTTC	CASSSAFGGADEQYF
-	-	TRBV29-1	TRBJ1-2	TGCAGCGTTGCAACCAGGTTAATCTATGGCTACACCTTC	CSVATRLIYGYTF
-	-	TRBV18	TRBJ2-1	TGTGCCAGCTCACCAAGCGCCGAAGCGCGGCAGTTCTTC	CASSPSAEARQFF
-	-	TRBV2	TRBJ1-6	TGTGCCAGCACCGCGGGTGGAGGGTTTACCCTCCACTTT	CASTAGGGFTLHF
-	-	TRBV30	TRBJ2-3	TGTGCCTGGAGTGTAGCGGTCACAGATACGCAGTATTTT	CAWSVAVTDTQYF
-	-	TRBV6-5	TRBJ1-2	TGTGCCAGCAGTAAGCGTGGGGGGGAAGGCGGCTACACCTTC	CASSKRGGEGGYTF
-	few	TRBV20-1	TRBJ2-1	TGCAGTGCTAGAGTCTCGTTCTTC	CSARVSFF
-	-	TRBV2	TRBJ2-2	TGTGCCAGCAGTGGGGCAGGATTGAACACCGGGGAGCTGTTTTTT	CASSGAGLNTGELFF
TRBD1	-	TRBV6-1	TRBJ2-5	TGTGCCAGCAGTGAAACCTCAGGGGGCCCCGAGACCCAGTACTTC	CASSETSGGPETQYF
TRBD2	-	TRBV10-2	TRBJ2-3	TGCGCCAGCAGTAACTTCGGACTAGCGGGGAAGGGAGATACGCAGTATTTT	CASSNFGLAGKGDTQYF